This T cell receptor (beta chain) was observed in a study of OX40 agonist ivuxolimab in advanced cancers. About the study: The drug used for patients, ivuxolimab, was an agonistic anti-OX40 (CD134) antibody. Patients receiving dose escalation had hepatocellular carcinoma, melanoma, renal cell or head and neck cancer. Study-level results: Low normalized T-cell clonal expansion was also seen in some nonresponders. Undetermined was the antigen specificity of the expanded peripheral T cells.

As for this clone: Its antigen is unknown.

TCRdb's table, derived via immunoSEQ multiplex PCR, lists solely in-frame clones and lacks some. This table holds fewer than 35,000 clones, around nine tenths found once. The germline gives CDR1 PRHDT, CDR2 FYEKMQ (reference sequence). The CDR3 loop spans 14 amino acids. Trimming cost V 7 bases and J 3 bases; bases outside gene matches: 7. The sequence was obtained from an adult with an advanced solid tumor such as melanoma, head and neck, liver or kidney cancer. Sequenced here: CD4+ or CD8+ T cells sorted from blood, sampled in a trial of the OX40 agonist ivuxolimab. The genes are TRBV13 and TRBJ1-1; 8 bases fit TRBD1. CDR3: CASTGGFSDTEAFF. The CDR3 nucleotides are TGTGCCAGCACAGGGGGCTTTTCGGACACTGAAGCTTTCTTT.